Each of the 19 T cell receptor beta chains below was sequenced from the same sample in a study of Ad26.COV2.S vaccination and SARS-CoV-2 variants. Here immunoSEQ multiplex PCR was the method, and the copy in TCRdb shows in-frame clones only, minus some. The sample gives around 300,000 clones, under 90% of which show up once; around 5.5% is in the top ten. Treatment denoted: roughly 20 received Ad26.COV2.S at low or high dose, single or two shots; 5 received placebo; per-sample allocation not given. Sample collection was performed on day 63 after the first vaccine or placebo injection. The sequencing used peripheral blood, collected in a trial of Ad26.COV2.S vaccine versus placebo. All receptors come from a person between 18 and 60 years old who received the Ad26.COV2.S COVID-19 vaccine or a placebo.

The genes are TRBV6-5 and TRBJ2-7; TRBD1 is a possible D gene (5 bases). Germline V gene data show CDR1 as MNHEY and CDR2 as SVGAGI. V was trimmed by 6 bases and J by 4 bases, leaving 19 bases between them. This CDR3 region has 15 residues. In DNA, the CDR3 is TGTGCCAGCAGGCTATCAGGGTATGTCTCTTACGAGCAGTACGTC. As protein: CASRLSGYVSYEQYV.

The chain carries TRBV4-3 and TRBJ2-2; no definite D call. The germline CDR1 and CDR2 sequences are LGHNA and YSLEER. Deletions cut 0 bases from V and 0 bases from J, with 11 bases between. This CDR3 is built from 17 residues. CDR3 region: CASSQDLVGANTGELFF. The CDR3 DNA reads TGCGCCAGCAGCCAAGATCTGGTGGGCGCGAACACCGGGGAGCTGTTTTTT.

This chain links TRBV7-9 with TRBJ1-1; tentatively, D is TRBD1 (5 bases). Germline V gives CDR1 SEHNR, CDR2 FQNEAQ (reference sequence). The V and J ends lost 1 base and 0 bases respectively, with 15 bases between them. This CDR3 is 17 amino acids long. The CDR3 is CASSLGDFRDVNTEAFF. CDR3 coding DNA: TGTGCCAGCAGCTTAGGGGATTTCAGGGACGTGAACACTGAAGCTTTCTTT.

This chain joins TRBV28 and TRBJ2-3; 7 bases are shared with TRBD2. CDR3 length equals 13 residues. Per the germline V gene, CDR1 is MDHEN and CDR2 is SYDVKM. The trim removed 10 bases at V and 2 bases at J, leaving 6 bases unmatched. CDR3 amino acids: CATGGTNTDTQYF. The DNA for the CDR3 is TGTGCCACCGGGGGGACCAACACAGATACGCAGTATTTT.

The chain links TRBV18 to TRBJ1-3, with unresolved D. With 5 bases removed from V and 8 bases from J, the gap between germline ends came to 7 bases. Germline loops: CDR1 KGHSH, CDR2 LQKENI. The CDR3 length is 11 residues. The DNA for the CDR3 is TGTGCCAGCTCATTTTCTGACACCATATATTTT. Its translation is CASSFSDTIYF. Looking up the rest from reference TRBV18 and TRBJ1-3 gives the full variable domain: NAGVMQNPRHLVRRRGQEARLRCSPMKGHSHVYWYRQLPEEGLKFMVYLQKENIIDESGMPKERFSAEFPKEGPSILRIQQVVRGDSAAYFCASSFSDTIYFGEGSWLTVV.

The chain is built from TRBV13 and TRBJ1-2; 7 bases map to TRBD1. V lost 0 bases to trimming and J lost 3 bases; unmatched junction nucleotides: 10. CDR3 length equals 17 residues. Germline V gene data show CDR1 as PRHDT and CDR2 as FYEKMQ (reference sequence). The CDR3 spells CASSLGLLTGWDYGYTF. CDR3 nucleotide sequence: TGTGCCAGCAGCTTAGGTTTATTGACAGGGTGGGACTATGGCTACACCTTC.

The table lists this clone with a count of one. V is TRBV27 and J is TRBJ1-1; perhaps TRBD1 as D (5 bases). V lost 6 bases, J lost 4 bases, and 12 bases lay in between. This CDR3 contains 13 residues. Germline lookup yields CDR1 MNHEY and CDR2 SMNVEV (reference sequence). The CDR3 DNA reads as TGTGCCAGCAGCCTGGGGGTGGCCACTGAAGCTTTCTTT. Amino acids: CASSLGVATEAFF.

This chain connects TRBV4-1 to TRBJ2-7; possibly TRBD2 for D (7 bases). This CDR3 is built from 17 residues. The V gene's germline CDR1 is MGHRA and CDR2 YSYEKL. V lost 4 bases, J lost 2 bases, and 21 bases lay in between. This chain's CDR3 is CASSPEGEGKRAYEQYF. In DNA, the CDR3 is TGCGCCAGCAGCCCGGAGGGGGAGGGTAAGAGAGCCTACGAGCAGTACTTC.

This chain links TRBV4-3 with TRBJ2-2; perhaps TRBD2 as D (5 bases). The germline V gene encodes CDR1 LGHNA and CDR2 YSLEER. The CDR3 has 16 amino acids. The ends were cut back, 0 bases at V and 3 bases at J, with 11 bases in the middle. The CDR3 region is CASSQDPSRDTGELFF. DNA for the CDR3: TGCGCCAGCAGCCAAGATCCTAGCCGGGACACCGGGGAGCTGTTTTTT.

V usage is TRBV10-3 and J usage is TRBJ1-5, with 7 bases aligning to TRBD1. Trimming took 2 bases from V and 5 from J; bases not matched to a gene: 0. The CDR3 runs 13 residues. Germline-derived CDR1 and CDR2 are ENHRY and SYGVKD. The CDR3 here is CAISEDRDQPQHF. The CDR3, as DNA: TGTGCCATCAGTGAGGACAGGGATCAGCCCCAGCATTTT.

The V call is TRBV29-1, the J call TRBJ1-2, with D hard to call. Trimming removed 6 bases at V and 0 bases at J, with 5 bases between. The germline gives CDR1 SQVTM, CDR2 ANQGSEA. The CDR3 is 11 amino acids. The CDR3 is CSVGTNYGYTF. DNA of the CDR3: TGCAGCGTCGGTACTAACTATGGCTACACCTTC.

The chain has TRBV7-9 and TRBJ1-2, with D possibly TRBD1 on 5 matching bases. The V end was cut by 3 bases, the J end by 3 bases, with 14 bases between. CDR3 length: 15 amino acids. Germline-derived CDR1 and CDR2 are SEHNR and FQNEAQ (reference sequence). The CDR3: CASSLGTGYDYGYTF. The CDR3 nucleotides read TGTGCCAGCAGCTTGGGGACGGGTTACGACTATGGCTACACCTTC.

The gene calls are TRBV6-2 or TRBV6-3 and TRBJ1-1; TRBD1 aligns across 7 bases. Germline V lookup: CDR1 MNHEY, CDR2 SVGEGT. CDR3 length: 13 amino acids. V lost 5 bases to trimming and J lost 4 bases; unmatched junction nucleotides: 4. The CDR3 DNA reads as TGTGCCAGCAGTGGACAGGTAGGCACTGAAGCTTTCTTT. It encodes CASSGQVGTEAFF.

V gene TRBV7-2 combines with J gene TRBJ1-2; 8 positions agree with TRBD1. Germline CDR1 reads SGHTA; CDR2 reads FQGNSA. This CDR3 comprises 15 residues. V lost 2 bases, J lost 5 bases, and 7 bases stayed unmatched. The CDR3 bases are TGTGCCAGCAGCTTACCAGGGGGCGCAAGGTATGGCTACACCTTC. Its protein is CASSLPGGARYGYTF.

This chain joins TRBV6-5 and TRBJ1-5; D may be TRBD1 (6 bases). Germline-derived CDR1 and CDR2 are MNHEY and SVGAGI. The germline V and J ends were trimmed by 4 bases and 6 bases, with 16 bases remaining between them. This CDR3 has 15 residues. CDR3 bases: TGTGCCAGCAGTTTCCTCGGGGGCGCAGGTCAGCCCCAGCATTTT. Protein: CASSFLGGAGQPQHF.

The CDR3 nucleotides are TGTGCCAGCAGCTTAGCGCTTTCAGGGAACTATGGCTACACCTTC. This translates into CASSLALSGNYGYTF. The chain links TRBV7-9 to TRBJ1-2; the D gene is possibly TRBD1 (5 bases). V shed 0 bases and J shed 2 bases, with 10 bases lying between them. CDR1 and CDR2 (germline): SEHNR, FQNEAQ (reference sequence). The CDR3 is 15 amino acids.

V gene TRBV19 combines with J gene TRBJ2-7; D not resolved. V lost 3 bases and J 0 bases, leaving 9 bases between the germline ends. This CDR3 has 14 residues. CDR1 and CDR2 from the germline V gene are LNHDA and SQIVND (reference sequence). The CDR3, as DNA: TGTGCCAGTAGTATGTCGGGCCACTCCTACGAGCAGTACTTC. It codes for CASSMSGHSYEQYF.

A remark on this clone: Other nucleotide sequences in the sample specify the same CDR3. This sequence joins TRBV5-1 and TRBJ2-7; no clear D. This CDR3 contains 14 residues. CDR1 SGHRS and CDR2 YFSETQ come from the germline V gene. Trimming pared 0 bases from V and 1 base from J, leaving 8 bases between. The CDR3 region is CASSLAASSYEQYF. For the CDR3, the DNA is TGCGCCAGCAGCTTGGCCGCCAGTTCCTACGAGCAGTACTTC. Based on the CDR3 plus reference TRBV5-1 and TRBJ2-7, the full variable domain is KAGVTQTPRYLIKTRGQQVTLSCSPISGHRSVSWYQQTPGQGLQFLFEYFSETQRNKGNFPGRFSGRQFSNSRSEMNVSTLELGDSALYLCASSLAASSYEQYFGPGTRLTVT.

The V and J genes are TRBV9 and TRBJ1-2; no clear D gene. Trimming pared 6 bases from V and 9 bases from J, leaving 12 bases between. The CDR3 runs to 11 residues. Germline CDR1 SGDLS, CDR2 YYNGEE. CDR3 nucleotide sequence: TGTGCCAGCAATATTCGGGATCGCTACACCTTC. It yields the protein CASNIRDRYTF.